Below, 14 T cell receptor beta chains from the same sample are listed, as sequenced in a study of breast tumors, draining lymph nodes, adjacent tissues. Breast cancer patients provided tissue from their axillary draining lymph nodes. TCRdb itself ran the multiplex PCR reads through MiXCR, one entry per CDR3 protein. The table has under 350,000 distinct CDR3 sequences, 30% seen once. The sequenced material came from axillary lymph node tissue. The source is a female donor with breast cancer. Some clones in this sample may be carry-over from other donors' samples.

This clonotype was found a few times. The rearrangement links TRBV10-3 to TRBJ2-7; 8 nucleotides agree with TRBD2. CDR1 is ENHRY and CDR2 is SYGVKD in the germline V gene. The CDR3 loop spans 15 amino acids. J gave up 0 bases and V 10 bases, and 11 bases lay outside the gene matches. The CDR3 region is CATCSVAGSSYEQYF. Here the CDR3 DNA reads TGTGCCACCTGCTCGGTAGCGGGATCCTCCTACGAGCAGTACTTC.

In its sample, this clonotype was seen many times. V usage is TRBV30 and J usage is TRBJ2-5; tentatively, D is TRBD2 (6 bases). The CDR3 totals 12 residues. From germline, CDR1 is GTSNPN and CDR2 SVGIG (reference sequence). The V end was cut by 8 bases, the J end by 9 bases, with 19 bases between. For the CDR3, the DNA is TGTGCCCGGGGGACCCTTAGGAGGGCCCAGTACTTC. It codes for CARGTLRRAQYF.

This clonotype has a handful of counts. A read error is possible here, since a much larger clone lies one base away. This chain joins TRBV20-1 and TRBJ2-7, with TRBD1 matching over 9 bases. Germline CDR1 and CDR2: DFQATT and SNEGSKA (reference sequence). The CDR3 loop spans 14 amino acids. The ends lost 6 bases at V and 6 bases at J; junction bases unmatched: 12. For the CDR3, the DNA is TGCAGTGCGCCCCAATACAGGGGGCTCCCCGAGCAGTACTTC. Its protein is CSAPQYRGLPEQYF.

Ten or more counts support this clonotype. The chain is built from TRBV11-3 and TRBJ2-7; TRBD2 is a possible D gene (5 bases). Looked up from germline, CDR1 is SGHNT and CDR2 is YENEEA. The length of the CDR3 is 14 residues. V lost 1 base and J lost 7, with 14 bases in between. The CDR3 region is CASSLGTPLGEQYF. CDR3 bases: TGTGCCAGCAGCTTAGGGACTCCCCTGGGGGAGCAGTACTTC.

On this clonotype: This may stem from a read error, because a much larger clone lies one nucleotide away. Lacking the conserved final phenylalanine or tryptophan, this CDR3 likely reflects a read error. The V gene is TRBV7-2, the J gene TRBJ2-7; TRBD1 matches at 8 bases. Germline CDR1 SGHTA, CDR2 FQGNSA. The CDR3 loop spans 14 amino acids. Trimming took 1 base from V and 1 from J; bases not matched to a gene: 0. The CDR3 nucleotides are TGTGCCAGCAGCTTAGGGACAGGGTCCTACGAGCAGTACCTC. Amino acid sequence: CASSLGTGSYEQYL.

The chain employs TRBV5-6 and TRBJ2-7, with 10 bases lining up with TRBD2. Trimming at V came to 2 bases and at J to 4 bases, leaving 15 bases not matched to a gene. Germline CDR1 reads SGHDT; CDR2 reads YYEEEE. The CDR3 spans 18 residues. CDR3 protein: CASSFATAGGPIKYEQYF. CDR3 bases: TGTGCCAGCAGCTTTGCGACAGCGGGAGGGCCGATTAAATACGAGCAGTACTTC.

In regard to this clonotype: Possible read error: a much larger clone is one base away. V and J are TRBV4-1 and TRBJ2-5; D may be TRBD2 (6 bases). The CDR3 is 14 amino acids. Per germline, CDR1 MGHRA and CDR2 YSYEKL. In DNA, the CDR3 is TGCGCCAGCAGCCAAGAGGGACTCCAAGGGACCCAGTACTTC. Translation gives CASSQEGLQGTQYF.

This clonotype was counted at least ten times. This chain uses TRBV11-1 with TRBJ2-7; TRBD1 is a possible D gene (5 bases). The CDR3 is made up of 16 amino acids. The germline gives CDR1 SGHAT, CDR2 FQDESV (reference sequence). V was pared by 1 base and J by 1 base, with 14 bases between. The DNA for the CDR3 is TGTGCCAGCAGCTTAGGCGACAGTCGACAATCCTACGAGCAGTACTTC. This gives the protein CASSLGDSRQSYEQYF.

In its sample, this clonotype was seen a few times. The CDR3 DNA reads as TGTGCCAGCAGCTTGGAAGAGCCCATGAACACTGAAGCTTTCTTT. Translating it yields CASSLEEPMNTEAFF. The chain recombines TRBV5-5 with TRBJ1-1; D is unresolved. The CDR3 totals 15 residues. CDR1 SGHKS and CDR2 YYEKEE come from the germline V gene (reference sequence). The V end was cut by 0 bases, the J end by 0 bases, with 9 bases between.

This clonotype was seen many times. The chain joins TRBV19 to TRBJ2-6; D might be TRBD2 (5 bases). The V end was cut by 4 bases, the J end by 4 bases, with 11 bases between. The CDR3 covers 15 residues. Germline-derived CDR1 and CDR2 are LNHDA and SQIVND (reference sequence). The CDR3 loop is CASSSGLGGANVLTF. CDR3 sequence (DNA): TGTGCCAGTAGTAGCGGGCTGGGAGGGGCCAACGTCCTGACTTTC.

Concerning this clonotype: A read error is possible here, since a much larger clone lies one base away. J is TRBJ2-7 and V is TRBV5-6; possibly TRBD2 for D (5 bases). The CDR3 runs to 14 residues. Germline V gene data show CDR1 as SGHDT and CDR2 as YYEEEE. Trimming removed 2 bases from V and 6 bases from J, with 15 bases in between. For the CDR3, the DNA is TGTGCCAGCAGCTTTCAGGAGGCGTATTCCGAGCAGTACTTC. Encoded protein: CASSFQEAYSEQYF.

A remark on this clonotype: A much larger clone lies a single base off, so this may be a read error. V and J are TRBV9 and TRBJ2-7, with a possible D match to TRBD1 (6 bases). Germline V gene data show CDR1 as SGDLS and CDR2 as YYNGEE. The CDR3 consists of 14 residues. Here the CDR3 DNA reads TGTGCCAGCAGCTTAACAGGGTTGGAAGACGAGCAGTCCTTC. Amino acid sequence: CASSLTGLEDEQSF.

This clonotype was seen ten or more times. CDR3 protein: CSARQGAGGYTF. In DNA, the CDR3 is TGCAGTGCTAGACAGGGGGCCGGTGGCTACACCTTC. The chain couples TRBV20-1 to TRBJ1-2, with 8 bases lining up with TRBD1. The CDR3 contains 12 residues. Germline CDR1 and CDR2: DFQATT and SNEGSKA (reference sequence). Trimming took 2 bases from V and 7 from J; bases not matched to a gene: 3.

Many counts were recorded for this clonotype. The CDR3 DNA reads TGTGCCAGCAGCCCCCAGGTCAGGAGAGCCTTGGAAGGTGAGCAGTTCTTC. As protein: CASSPQVRRALEGEQFF. V is TRBV9 and J is TRBJ2-1; D gene uncertain. The germline V gene has CDR1 SGDLS and CDR2 YYNGEE. V was trimmed by 4 bases and J by 9 bases, leaving 26 bases between them. The CDR3 runs to 17 residues.